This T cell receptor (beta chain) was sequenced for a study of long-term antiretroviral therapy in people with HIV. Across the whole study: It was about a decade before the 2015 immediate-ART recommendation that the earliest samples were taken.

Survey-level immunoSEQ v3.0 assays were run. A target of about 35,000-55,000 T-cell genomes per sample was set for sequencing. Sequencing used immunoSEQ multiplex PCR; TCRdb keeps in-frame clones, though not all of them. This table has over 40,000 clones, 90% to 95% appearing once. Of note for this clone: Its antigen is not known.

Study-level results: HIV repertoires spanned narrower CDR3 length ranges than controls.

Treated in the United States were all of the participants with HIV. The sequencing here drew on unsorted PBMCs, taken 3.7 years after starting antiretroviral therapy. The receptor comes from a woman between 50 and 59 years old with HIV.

The CDR3 protein is CASSYSTENTEAFF. The CDR3 DNA reads TGTGCCAGCAGTTACTCGACGGAGAACACTGAAGCTTTCTTT. This chain connects TRBV6-6 to TRBJ1-1, with D unresolved. Germline lookup yields CDR1 MNHNY and CDR2 SVGAGI (reference sequence). Deletions cut 0 bases from V and 1 base from J, with 6 bases between. CDR3 length: 14 amino acids.